The present entry profiles one T cell receptor beta chain with its context. Its matching antigen is unknown. Several immunoSEQ plates held equal portions of the genomic DNA taken from each subset. Sequencing was performed with immunoSEQ multiplex PCR; in TCRdb, only in-frame clones are kept and a portion is missing. Altogether about 1.1 million clones are present, around 78% being singletons, with the ten largest covering about 0.52%. These data are taken from a study of shared clonotypes between healthy human individuals. General study points: Investigators expected sequencing depth to affect clonotype sharing among donors. Generally, estimated richness proved larger in naive subsets than it did in memory subsets.

V was cut by 0 bases and J by 5 bases, with 8 bases left in between. The CDR3 totals 14 residues. Per the germline V gene, CDR1 is KGHSH and CDR2 is LQKENI. CD4+ cell separation produced CD45RA+ naive and CD45RA-negative memory subsets. The chain employs TRBV18 and TRBJ1-5; no clear D. The TCR sequence derives from a man younger than 35 in good health. Some clones in this sample may be carry-over from other donors' samples. Sequencing was done on a sample of memory CD4+ T cells from PBMCs. Subset here: CD45RA-negative fraction. CDR3 protein: CASSPPGSYQPQHF. CDR3 sequence (DNA): TGTGCCAGCTCACCACCTGGAAGTTATCAGCCCCAGCATTTT.